The rows below give T cell receptor beta chains drawn from one sample of a study of OX40 agonist ivuxolimab in advanced cancers. The data were produced by immunoSEQ multiplex PCR, yet TCRdb's version contains in-frame clones alone and is incomplete. This sample has around 82,000 clones; about 88% occur once, and the top ten carry around 13%. Sequenced here: CD4+ or CD8+ T cells sorted from blood, sampled in a trial of the OX40 agonist ivuxolimab. The origin of the receptors is an adult with an advanced solid tumor such as melanoma, head and neck, liver or kidney cancer. CDR3s include the opening cysteine and the closing phenylalanine or tryptophan. A D gene is named only where the DNA matches it firmly. The listing skips clone size in some rows; elsewhere it reads once, few, many or a size class.

D gene | J gene | CDR3 length | V gene | clone size | CDR3 protein | CDR3 DNA
TRBD2 | TRBJ2-3 | 14 | TRBV30 | few | CAWGLAGGTDTQYF | TGTGCCTGGGGACTAGCGGGAGGCACAGATACGCAGTATTTT
- | TRBJ2-2 | 14 | TRBV4-1 | - | CASSQDHFTGELFF | TGCGCCAGCAGCCAAGATCACTTCACCGGGGAGCTGTTTTTT
- | TRBJ2-5 | 13 | TRBV19 | few | CASSITGRETQYF | TGTGCCAGTAGTATTACAGGGCGAGAGACCCAGTACTTC
TRBD1 | TRBJ1-1 | 16 | TRBV4-1 | - | CASSLEKTGARTEAFF | TGCGCCAGCAGCCTAGAAAAAACAGGGGCACGCACTGAAGCTTTCTTT
- | TRBJ1-3 | 17 | TRBV5-1 | - | CASSPGDMRSSGNTIYF | TGCGCCAGCAGCCCGGGGGATATGCGAAGCTCTGGAAACACCATATATTTT
- | TRBJ2-1 | 18 | TRBV21-1 | once | CASSKTPPGGQGEVEQFF | TGTGCCAGCAGCAAGACCCCGCCTGGTGGACAGGGCGAGGTTGAGCAGTTCTTC
- | TRBJ1-2 | 13 | TRBV7-9 | - | CASSLVLSPGYTF | TGTGCCAGCAGCTTAGTTTTAAGTCCTGGCTACACCTTC
- | TRBJ1-4 | 14 | TRBV5-4 | - | CASSFMGPNEKLFF | TGTGCCAGCAGCTTTATGGGGCCGAACGAAAAACTGTTTTTT
- | TRBJ2-1 | 17 | TRBV5-4 | - | CASSFSLGGGAYNEQFF | TGTGCCAGCAGCTTCAGTTTAGGGGGCGGGGCCTACAATGAGCAGTTCTTC
- | TRBJ1-4 | 12 | TRBV29-1 | - | CSAVGANEKLFF | TGCAGCGCTGTGGGCGCTAATGAAAAACTGTTTTTT
TRBD1 | TRBJ1-2 | 15 | TRBV28 | - | CATRGTGVSFYGYTF | TGTGCCACCCGAGGGACAGGGGTTTCTTTCTATGGCTACACCTTC
TRBD2 | TRBJ2-3 | 15 | TRBV11-2 | - | CASSPQREYPDTQYF | TGTGCCAGCAGCCCTCAGCGGGAGTACCCAGATACGCAGTATTTT
TRBD2 | TRBJ2-3 | 18 | TRBV7-2 | - | CASSLGTSGGRETDTQYF | TGTGCCAGCAGCTTGGGGACTAGCGGGGGGCGCGAGACAGATACGCAGTATTTT
- | TRBJ1-1 | 14 | TRBV27 | - | CASGPGERDTEAFF | TGTGCCAGCGGTCCAGGGGAAAGGGACACTGAAGCCTTCTTT
- | TRBJ2-5 | 13 | TRBV7-7 | - | CASSPGGQETQYF | TGTGCTAGCAGTCCTGGGGGCCAAGAGACCCAGTACTTC
- | TRBJ1-1 | 18 | TRBV11-3 | - | CASSPSGGVLFMNTEAFF | TGTGCCAGCAGCCCCTCCGGGGGCGTTTTGTTCATGAACACTGAAGCTTTCTTT
TRBD2 | TRBJ2-7 | 14 | TRBV19 | - | CASSIAGGGYEQYF | TGTGCCAGTAGTATAGCGGGAGGTGGCTACGAGCAGTACTTC
- | TRBJ2-2 | 12 | TRBV27 | - | CASSLLGRELFF | TGTGCCAGCAGTTTATTAGGGAGGGAGCTGTTTTTT
TRBD1 | TRBJ1-2 | 15 | TRBV28 | once | CASSSPGGVDYGYTF | TGTGCCAGCAGTTCCCCAGGGGGCGTTGACTATGGCTACACCTTC
TRBD2 | TRBJ2-3 | 16 | TRBV4-2 | - | CASSQGLASSTDTQYF | TGTGCCAGCAGCCAGGGACTAGCGTCCAGCACAGATACGCAGTATTTT
- | TRBJ2-3 | 14 | TRBV6-5 | - | CASSYRRSTDTQYF | TGTGCCAGCAGTTACCGGCGCAGCACAGATACGCAGTATTTT
- | TRBJ1-1 | 14 | TRBV6-5 | once | CASSSQTENTEAFF | TGTGCCAGCAGTTCCCAGACAGAGAACACTGAAGCTTTCTTT
- | TRBJ2-3 | 15 | TRBV12-5 | - | CASGLVQGTTDTQYF | TGTGCTAGTGGTTTGGTCCAGGGTACCACAGATACGCAGTATTTT
- | TRBJ2-3 | 16 | TRBV7-9 | - | CASSSAWEGGTDTQYF | TGTGCCAGCAGCTCAGCGTGGGAGGGGGGCACAGATACGCAGTATTTT
- | TRBJ1-3 | 13 | TRBV30 | few | CAWSFEAGNTIYF | TGTGCCTGGAGTTTCGAGGCTGGAAACACCATATATTTT
- | TRBJ2-2 | 14 | TRBV27 | - | CASSYGPPVRELFF | TGTGCCAGCAGTTACGGACCCCCGGTGAGGGAGCTGTTTTTT
- | TRBJ1-5 | 15 | TRBV6-1 | - | CASSEKSGRGQPQHF | TGTGCCAGCAGTGAGAAGTCTGGCAGGGGACAGCCCCAGCATTTT
- | TRBJ1-4 | 14 | TRBV10-1 | - | CAISRDPGNEKLFF | TGCGCCATCAGCCGGGACCCAGGTAATGAAAAACTGTTTTTT
- | TRBJ1-1 | 13 | TRBV19 | - | CASSISSGEEAFF | TGTGCCAGTAGTATATCGTCAGGGGAAGAAGCTTTCTTT
- | TRBJ2-7 | 10 | TRBV6-6 | - | CASSSHEQYF | TGTGCCAGCAGTTCCCACGAGCAGTACTTC
- | TRBJ2-1 | 13 | TRBV2 | - | CASSEEDTNEQFF | TGTGCCAGCAGTGAAGAGGACACCAATGAGCAGTTCTTC
TRBD2 | TRBJ2-1 | 17 | TRBV19 | - | CASSRLAGGLSYNEQFF | TGTGCCAGTAGTAGGCTAGCGGGAGGACTCTCCTACAATGAGCAGTTCTTC
- | TRBJ1-3 | 15 | TRBV5-1 | - | CASSLELLTGNTIYF | TGCGCCAGCAGCTTGGAGTTGCTCACTGGAAACACCATATATTTT
TRBD1 | TRBJ2-3 | 14 | TRBV14 | - | CASSQTGGTDTQYF | TGTGCCAGCAGCCAGACAGGGGGCACAGATACGCAGTATTTT
TRBD2 | TRBJ2-1 | 16 | TRBV4-1 | - | CASSQEPGGPSNEQFF | TGCGCCAGCAGCCAAGAACCGGGAGGGCCCTCCAATGAGCAGTTCTTC
TRBD1 | TRBJ2-1 | 15 | TRBV11-3 | - | CASIQSWDRGNEQFF | TGTGCCAGCATCCAATCATGGGACAGGGGTAATGAGCAGTTCTTC
- | TRBJ2-1 | 13 | TRBV9 | few | CASSDNRAVEQFF | TGTGCCAGCAGCGATAACAGGGCTGTTGAGCAGTTCTTC
TRBD1 | TRBJ1-5 | 12 | TRBV10-3 | - | CATGQGDQPQHF | TGTGCCACCGGACAGGGGGATCAGCCCCAGCATTTT
- | TRBJ2-7 | 14 | TRBV6-5 | - | CASRQRGSPYEQYF | TGTGCCAGCAGACAGAGGGGGTCCCCCTACGAGCAGTACTTC
TRBD1 | TRBJ2-7 | 14 | TRBV19 | - | CATRQGPNSYEQYF | TGTGCCACCAGACAGGGGCCCAACTCCTACGAGCAGTACTTC
- | TRBJ2-7 | 14 | TRBV14 | - | CASSQDGGRDEQYF | TGTGCCAGCAGCCAAGATGGAGGAAGGGACGAGCAGTACTTC
- | TRBJ2-1 | 14 | TRBV7-3 | once | CASSPTANTNEQFF | TGTGCCAGCAGCCCGACCGCGAATACTAATGAGCAGTTCTTC
- | TRBJ2-6 | 16 | TRBV27 | - | CASSLWAVSGANVLTF | TGTGCCAGCAGTTTATGGGCAGTCTCTGGGGCCAACGTCCTGACTTTC
- | TRBJ1-2 | 11 | TRBV30 | few | CAWSVGPGYTF | TGTGCCTGGAGTGTGGGACCTGGCTACACCTTC
TRBD2 | TRBJ2-7 | 13 | TRBV30 | few | CACMGGRADEQYF | TGTGCCTGTATGGGCGGGAGGGCGGATGAGCAGTACTTC
TRBD1 | TRBJ1-4 | 15 | TRBV6-1 | few | CASSPGTGGAEKLFF | TGTGCCAGCAGTCCCGGGACAGGGGGCGCTGAAAAACTGTTTTTT
- | TRBJ1-2 | 12 | TRBV28 | - | CASSSLGYGYTF | TGTGCCAGCAGTTCCTTGGGCTATGGCTACACCTTC
- | TRBJ1-5 | 14 | TRBV7-9 | - | CASSELEMGQPQHF | TGTGCCAGCAGCGAGCTTGAGATGGGGCAGCCCCAGCATTTT
TRBD1 | TRBJ1-5 | 16 | TRBV4-1 | - | CASSLMGQGVNQPQHF | TGCGCCAGCAGCCTTATGGGACAGGGGGTAAATCAGCCCCAGCATTTT
- | TRBJ2-7 | 14 | TRBV7-9 | - | CASSLSRQPHEQYF | TGTGCCAGCAGCTTATCCCGACAGCCCCACGAGCAGTACTTC